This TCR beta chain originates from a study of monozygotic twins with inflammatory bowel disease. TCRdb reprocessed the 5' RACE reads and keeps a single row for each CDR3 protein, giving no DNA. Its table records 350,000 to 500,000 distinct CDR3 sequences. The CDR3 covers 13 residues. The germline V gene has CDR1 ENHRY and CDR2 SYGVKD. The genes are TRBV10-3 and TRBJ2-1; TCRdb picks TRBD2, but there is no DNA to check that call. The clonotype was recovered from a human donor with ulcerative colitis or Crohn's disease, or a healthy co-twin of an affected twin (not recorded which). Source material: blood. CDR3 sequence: CAAATSGSLEQFF.